This TCR beta chain emerged from a study of radiation and T cells in renal cell carcinoma (TCRdb year 2020). Broadly, across the study: Samples came from a clinical trial, in which primary renal cell carcinomas received 15 Gy stereotactic body radiation therapy followed by nephrectomy 4 weeks later. A total of 50 to 60 samples underwent TCR beta sequencing, made up of some 26 tumors and about 27 peripheral blood samples. Across all 50 or so samples, 4,000,000 or so unique CDR3 nucleotide sequences, encoding 2.5 million to 3 million unique CDR3 amino acid sequences, were identified.

This specimen's time point label, per the study, means: blood 2 weeks post-SBRT. The treatment or condition label for this specimen denotes: 15 Gy SBRT to primary tumor, nephrectomy 4 weeks later. Serial peripheral blood from radiation-treated patients was sampled at baseline, 2 weeks and 4 weeks after SBRT to track tumor-enriched clonotypes. Every patient had renal cell carcinoma of clear cell pathology. Genomic DNA for TCR sequencing was prepared using the QIAamp DNA Blood Mini Kit (Qiagen). Only samples passing all quality control checks were included in the analyses. The cysteine opens and the phenylalanine closes a CDR3 of 15 amino acids. Only the CDR3 DNA stays, 45 bases, in frame from base 1. The germline V gene (reference sequence) supplies CDR1 GTSNPN and CDR2 SVGIG. About this clone itself: No antigen is known for it. The junction departs from the called germline gene at one end, perhaps through a read error. At the DNA level, this CDR3 is encoded by other sequences in the same sample as well.

General study outcomes and caveats: An increase in top tumor clonotypes in blood was observed from baseline to 2 weeks post-radiation, followed by contraction by 4 weeks, which was taken to suggest transient expansion of tumor-resident clones. Dynamics of the blood repertoire were not tracked past 4 weeks after treatment. Because pretreatment tumor biopsies were not available, the study could not determine whether clonotypes were already present within the tumor at baseline. With a single-armed trial design, the study had no way to address how radiation dose or scheduling affects the TCR repertoire.

TCR beta libraries were generated from genomic DNA with the immunoSEQ kit, following the manufacturer's recommendations. For library preparation, a first multiplex PCR was performed with proprietary primers, followed by a second PCR in which unique barcodes were added, and bead cleanups were performed after each round. A positive control reaction and a negative control reaction, both provided in the kit, were run with every batch of samples. The final libraries underwent checking on an Agilent 4200 TapeStation D1000 ScreenTape, volumetric pooling, and quantification by qPCR. An Illumina NextSeq500 fitted with a MidOutput 150-cycle cartridge performed the sequencing, running 156 Read1 cycles and 15 Index1 cycles with the kit's custom primers. The pooled library was loaded at about 0.93 pM with about 21% PhiX control spiked in. Per the source publication's procedure: Vendor-processed data were analyzed in R, and a clonotype was defined as all T cells sharing the same CDR3 nucleotide sequence. For clone abundance analyses, frequencies were normalized to the 10,000 most abundant clones per sample. Public T cell clones, which averaged fewer than five per sample, were removed prior to analysis. An abundance difference of at least 32-fold between compartments was the criterion for calling clonotypes tumor-enriched or baseline blood-enriched. A beta-binomial differential abundance model was applied to find clonotypes that expanded or contracted between blood time points. The Baroni-Urbani and Buser coefficient was used to measure tumor-blood repertoire similarity, and groups were compared with two-tailed Wilcoxon tests in R. This is the immuneACCESS table as TCRdb keeps it, with only in-frame sequences that have V and J called. A part of the clones is gone; compared with another copy, unresolved V genes explain less than half, and the rest is unexplained. The DNA gave D and trimming, while V, J and clone size come from that table. This sample gives 60,000 to 80,000 clones in total; about 81% of them show up just once. The ten top clones hold approximately 6.4% of the sample.

The chain is encoded by TRBV30 joined to TRBJ1-1; 8 central bases correspond to TRBD1. The sequence derives from a man aged 60-69 years with renal cell carcinoma. The sequencing here drew on blood, taken from a patient whose treatment included radiotherapy and nephrectomy. The nucleotide sequence reads as follows: TGCGCCTGGACCTTGACCGGGACAGGGAACACTGAAGCTTTCTTT. The translation is CAWTLTGTGNTEAFF.